This T cell receptor beta chain originates from a study of CD8 T cells in Susac syndrome. This clonotype was seen a single time. With random hexamers, reverse transcription was performed on about 0.45 to 1 ug of RNA. It was immunoSEQ multiplex PCR that amplified TCR beta CDR3 across 54 Vbeta and 13 Jbeta. TCRdb re-called the immunoSEQ multiplex PCR reads through MiXCR, storing one row per CDR3 protein. The table has 190,000 or so distinct CDR3 sequences, about 95% seen once. CDR1 and CDR2 (germline): SQVTM, ANQGSEA. Trimming cost V 5 bases and J 3 bases, with 10 bases left between them. The CDR3 runs to 12 residues. In the multiple sclerosis control group, patients were treatment-naive and had stable or active relapsing-remitting disease.

The chain recombines TRBV29-1 with TRBJ2-5; D not certain. The sequencing sample was made of CD4+ T cells from PBMCs. This sequence was found in a human donor with multiple sclerosis. CDR3 region: CSVRQNKETQYF. The DNA for the CDR3 is TGCAGCGTTCGTCAGAATAAAGAGACCCAGTACTTC.